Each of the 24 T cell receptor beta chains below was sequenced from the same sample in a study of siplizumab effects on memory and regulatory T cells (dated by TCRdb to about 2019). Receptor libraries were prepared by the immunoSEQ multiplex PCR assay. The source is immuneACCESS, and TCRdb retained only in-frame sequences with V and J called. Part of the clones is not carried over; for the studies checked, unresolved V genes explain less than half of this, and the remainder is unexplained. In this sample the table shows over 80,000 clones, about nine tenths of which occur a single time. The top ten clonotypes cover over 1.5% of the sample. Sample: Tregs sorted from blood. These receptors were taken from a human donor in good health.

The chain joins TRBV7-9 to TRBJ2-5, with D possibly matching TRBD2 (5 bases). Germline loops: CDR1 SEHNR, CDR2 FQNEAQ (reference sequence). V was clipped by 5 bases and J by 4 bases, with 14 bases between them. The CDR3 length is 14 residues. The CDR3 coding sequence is TGTGCCAGCAGCATACTAGAATTTGCAGAGACCCAGTACTTC. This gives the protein CASSILEFAETQYF. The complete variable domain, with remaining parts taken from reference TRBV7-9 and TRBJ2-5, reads DTGVSQNPRHKITKRGQNVTFRCDPISEHNRLYWYRQTLGQGPEFLTYFQNEAQLEKSRLLSDRFSAERPKGSFSTLEIQRTEQGDSAMYLCASSILEFAETQYFGPGTRLLVL.

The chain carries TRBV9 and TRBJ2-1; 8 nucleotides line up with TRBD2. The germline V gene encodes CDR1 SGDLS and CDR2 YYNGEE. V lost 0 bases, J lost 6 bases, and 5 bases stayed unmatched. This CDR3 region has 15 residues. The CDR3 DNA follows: TGTGCCAGCAGCGTAGCCGGGGGGGCTTTCAATGAGCAGTTCTTC. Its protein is CASSVAGGAFNEQFF.

CDR3: CASSQPGTPYGYTF. CDR3 coding DNA: TGCGCCAGCAGCCAGCCCGGGACACCCTATGGCTACACCTTC. The V gene is TRBV5-1, the J gene TRBJ1-2, with TRBD1 as a possible D gene (6 bases). Per the germline V gene, CDR1 is SGHRS and CDR2 is YFSETQ. The V end lost 4 bases, the J end lost 4 bases, and 14 bases lay between the germline ends. CDR3 size: 14 residues.

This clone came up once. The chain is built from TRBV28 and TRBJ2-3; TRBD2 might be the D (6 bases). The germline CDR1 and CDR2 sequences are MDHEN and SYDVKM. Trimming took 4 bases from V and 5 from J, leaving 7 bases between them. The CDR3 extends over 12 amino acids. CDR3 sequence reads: CASSSTRDTQYF. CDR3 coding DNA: TGTGCCAGCAGTTCGACTAGAGATACGCAGTATTTT.

This chain's CDR3 is CASREPGTAHEQFF. CDR3 bases: TGTGCCAGCAGAGAACCCGGGACAGCCCATGAGCAGTTCTTC. The chain recombines TRBV2 with TRBJ2-1; 7 bases map to TRBD1. From germline, CDR1 is SNHLY and CDR2 FYNNEI. The CDR3 runs to 14 residues. V was pared by 6 bases and J by 8 bases, with 10 bases of the junction left unmatched.

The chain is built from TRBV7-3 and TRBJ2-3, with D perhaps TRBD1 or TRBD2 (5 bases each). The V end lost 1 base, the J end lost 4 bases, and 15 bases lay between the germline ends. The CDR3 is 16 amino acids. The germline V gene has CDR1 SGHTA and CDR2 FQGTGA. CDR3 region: CASSLRPGQPADTQYF. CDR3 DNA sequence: TGTGCCAGCAGCTTAAGGCCGGGGCAGCCCGCAGATACGCAGTATTTT.

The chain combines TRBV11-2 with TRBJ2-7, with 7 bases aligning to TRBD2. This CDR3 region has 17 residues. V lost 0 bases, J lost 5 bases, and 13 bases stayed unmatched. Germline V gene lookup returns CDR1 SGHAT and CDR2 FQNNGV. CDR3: CASSLEDWRGLSHEQYF. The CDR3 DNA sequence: TGTGCCAGCAGCTTAGAAGATTGGCGGGGGTTGTCCCACGAGCAGTACTTC. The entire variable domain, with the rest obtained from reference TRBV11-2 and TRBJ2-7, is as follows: EAGVAQSPRYKIIEKRQSVAFWCNPISGHATLYWYQQILGQGPKLLIQFQNNGVVDDSQLPKDRFSAERLKGVDSTLKIQPAKLEDSAVYLCASSLEDWRGLSHEQYFGPGTRLTVT.

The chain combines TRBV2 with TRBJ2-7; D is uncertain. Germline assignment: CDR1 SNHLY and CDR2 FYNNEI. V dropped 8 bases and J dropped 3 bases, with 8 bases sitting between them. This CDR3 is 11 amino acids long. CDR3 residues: CASAVYYEQYF. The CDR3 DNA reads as TGTGCCAGCGCAGTCTACTACGAGCAGTACTTC.

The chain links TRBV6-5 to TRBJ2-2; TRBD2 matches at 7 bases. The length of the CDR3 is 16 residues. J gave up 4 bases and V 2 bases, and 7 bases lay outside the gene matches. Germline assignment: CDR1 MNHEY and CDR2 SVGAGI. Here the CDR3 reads CASSYTAGVSTGELFF. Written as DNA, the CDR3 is TGTGCCAGCAGTTACACTGCGGGGGTATCCACCGGGGAGCTGTTTTTT.

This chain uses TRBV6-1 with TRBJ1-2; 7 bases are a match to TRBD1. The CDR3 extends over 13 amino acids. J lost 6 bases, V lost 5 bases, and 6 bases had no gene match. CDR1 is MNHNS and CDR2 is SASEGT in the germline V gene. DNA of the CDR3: TGTGCCAGCAGTTTAACGACAGGGCATGGCTACACCTTC. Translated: CASSLTTGHGYTF.

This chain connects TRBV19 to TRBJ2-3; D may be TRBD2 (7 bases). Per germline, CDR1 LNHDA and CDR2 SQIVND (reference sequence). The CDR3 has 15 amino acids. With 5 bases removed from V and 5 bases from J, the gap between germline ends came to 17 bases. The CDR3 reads CASSYGGGKGDTQYF. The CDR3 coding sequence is TGTGCCAGTAGTTATGGCGGGGGCAAAGGAGATACGCAGTATTTT.

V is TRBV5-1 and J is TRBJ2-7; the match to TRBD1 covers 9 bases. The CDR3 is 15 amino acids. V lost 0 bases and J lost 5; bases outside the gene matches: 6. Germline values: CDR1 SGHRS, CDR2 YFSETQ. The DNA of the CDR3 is TGCGCCAGCAGCTTGGCAGGGACAGGGTCCGACGAGCAGTACTTC. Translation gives CASSLAGTGSDEQYF.

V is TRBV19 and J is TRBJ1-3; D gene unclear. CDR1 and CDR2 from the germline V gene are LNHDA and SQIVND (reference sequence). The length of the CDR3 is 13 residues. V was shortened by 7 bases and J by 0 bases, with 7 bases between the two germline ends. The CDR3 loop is CASIARSGNTIYF. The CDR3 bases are TGTGCCAGTATAGCCCGCTCTGGAAACACCATATATTTT.

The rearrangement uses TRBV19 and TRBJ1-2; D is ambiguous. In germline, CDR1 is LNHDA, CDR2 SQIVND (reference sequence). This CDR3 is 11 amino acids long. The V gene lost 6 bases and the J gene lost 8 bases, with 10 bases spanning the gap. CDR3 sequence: CASRGLWGYTF. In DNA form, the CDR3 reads TGTGCCAGTAGAGGGTTGTGGGGCTACACCTTC.

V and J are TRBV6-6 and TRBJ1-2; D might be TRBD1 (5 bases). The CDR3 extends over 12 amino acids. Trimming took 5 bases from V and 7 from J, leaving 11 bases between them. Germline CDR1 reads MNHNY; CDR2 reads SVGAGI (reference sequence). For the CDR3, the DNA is TGTGCCAGCAGTAGGGACGTGGGTGGCTACACCTTC. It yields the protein CASSRDVGGYTF.

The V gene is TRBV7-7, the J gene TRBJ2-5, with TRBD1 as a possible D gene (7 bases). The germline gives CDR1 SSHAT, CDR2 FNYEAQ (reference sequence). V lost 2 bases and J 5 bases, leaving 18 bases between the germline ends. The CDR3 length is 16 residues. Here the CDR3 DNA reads TGTGCCAGCAGCTTAAGGGGGGACAGATGGTCCGAGACCCAGTACTTC. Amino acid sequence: CASSLRGDRWSETQYF.

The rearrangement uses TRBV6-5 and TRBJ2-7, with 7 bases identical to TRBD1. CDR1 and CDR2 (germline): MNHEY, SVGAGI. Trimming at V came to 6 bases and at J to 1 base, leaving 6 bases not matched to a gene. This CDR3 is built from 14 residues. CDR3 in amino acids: CASRAPDRSYEQYF. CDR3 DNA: TGTGCCAGCAGAGCCCCGGACAGGTCCTACGAGCAGTACTTC.

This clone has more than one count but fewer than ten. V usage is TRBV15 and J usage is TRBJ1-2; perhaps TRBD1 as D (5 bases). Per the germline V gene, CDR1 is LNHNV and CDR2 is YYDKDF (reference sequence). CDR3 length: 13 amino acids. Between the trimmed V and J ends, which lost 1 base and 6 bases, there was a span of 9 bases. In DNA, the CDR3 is TGTGCCACCAGCAGAGTGCAAGGGGATGGCTACACCTTC. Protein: CATSRVQGDGYTF.

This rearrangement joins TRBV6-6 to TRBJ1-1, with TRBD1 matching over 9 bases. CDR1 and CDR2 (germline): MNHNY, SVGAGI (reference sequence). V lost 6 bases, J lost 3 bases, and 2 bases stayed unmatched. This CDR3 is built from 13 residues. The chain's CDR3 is CASRRQGDTEAFF. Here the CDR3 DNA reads TGTGCCAGCAGGAGACAGGGGGACACTGAAGCTTTCTTT.

The CDR3 loop is CASSPPDRIKNSPLHF. The CDR3 DNA follows: TGTGCCAGCAGCCCCCCGGACAGAATAAAAAATTCACCCCTCCACTTT. This sequence joins TRBV5-6 and TRBJ1-6; weak D call: TRBD1 (6 bases). CDR1 and CDR2 from the germline V gene are SGHDT and YYEEEE. The CDR3 runs 16 residues. The V and J ends lost 4 bases and 7 bases respectively, with 18 bases between them.

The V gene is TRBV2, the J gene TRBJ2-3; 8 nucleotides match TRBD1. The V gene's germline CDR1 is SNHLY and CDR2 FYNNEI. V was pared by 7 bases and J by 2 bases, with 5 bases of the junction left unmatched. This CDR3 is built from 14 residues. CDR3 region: CASTPTGVTDTQYF. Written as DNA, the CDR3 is TGTGCCAGCACCCCGACAGGGGTCACAGATACGCAGTATTTT.

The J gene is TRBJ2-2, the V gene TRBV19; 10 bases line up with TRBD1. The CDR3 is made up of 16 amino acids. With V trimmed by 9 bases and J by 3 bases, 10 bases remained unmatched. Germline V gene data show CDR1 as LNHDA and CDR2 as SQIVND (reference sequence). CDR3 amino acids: CASFIGGQGYTGELFF. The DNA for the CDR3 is TGTGCCAGCTTTATTGGGGGACAGGGGTACACCGGGGAGCTGTTTTTT.

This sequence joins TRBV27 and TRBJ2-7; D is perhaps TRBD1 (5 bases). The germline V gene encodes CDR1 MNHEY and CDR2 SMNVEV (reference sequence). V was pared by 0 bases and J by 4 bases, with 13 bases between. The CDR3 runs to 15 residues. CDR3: CASSLSVTALYEQYF. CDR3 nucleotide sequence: TGTGCCAGCAGTTTATCGGTGACAGCACTTTACGAGCAGTACTTC.

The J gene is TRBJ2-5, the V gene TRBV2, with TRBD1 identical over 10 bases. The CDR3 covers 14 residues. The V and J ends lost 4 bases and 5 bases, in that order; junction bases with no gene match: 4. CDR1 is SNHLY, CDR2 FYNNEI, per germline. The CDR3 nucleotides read TGTGCCAGCAGTGGGGACAGGGGTTGGGAGACCCAGTACTTC. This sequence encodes CASSGDRGWETQYF.